This is a list of T cell receptor beta chains from one sample in a study of cytomegalovirus exposure and HLA in healthy donors. Some clones are missing from TCRdb's copy, which holds only in-frame ones; the method was immunoSEQ multiplex PCR. The data show over 150,000 clones, with 84% seen just once and under 0.4% held by the top ten. Sequences were obtained from PBMCs. The receptors were sampled from a boy between 2 and 10 years old in good health and CMV-seronegative. CDR3s include the opening cysteine and the closing phenylalanine or tryptophan. The order of the fields is V gene, J gene, CDR3 protein.

TRBV19	TRBJ2-7	CASTPSGFSSYEQYF
TRBV30	TRBJ1-4	CAWSVGIQVAEKLFF
TRBV2	TRBJ2-2	CASSRDRGTNTGELFF
TRBV7-2	TRBJ2-1	CASSGPGGSPYNEQFF
TRBV5-8	TRBJ2-7	CASSHTGGFWTYEQYF
TRBV4-1	TRBJ2-3	CASSQLAGGMTDTQYF
TRBV11-2	TRBJ2-7	CASSLGRGDEQYF
TRBV6-5	TRBJ1-3	CASIPDGGVNTIYF
TRBV7-9	TRBJ2-7	CASSLAGAREQYF
TRBV4-1	TRBJ1-4	CASSQFKGGQPNEKLFF
TRBV5-1	TRBJ2-7	CASSPGDRFYEQYF
TRBV5-1	TRBJ2-1	CASSLSYNEQFF
TRBV6-5	TRBJ2-5	CASSYRTGLETQYF
TRBV10-2	TRBJ1-2	CASRAGLNYGYTF
TRBV27	TRBJ1-1	CASSLAGEAFF
TRBV28	TRBJ2-3	CASSLSVRTGGTDTQYF
TRBV6-1	TRBJ2-7	CASSKLAGLEREQYF
TRBV5-1	TRBJ1-1	CASSLEGPGVNTEAFF
TRBV6-5	TRBJ2-7	CASSYSNRGLTYEQYF
TRBV7-9	TRBJ2-7	CASSKMGQFYEQYF
TRBV5-1	TRBJ2-3	CASSSTGASTDTQYF
TRBV4-1	TRBJ2-5	CASSQDPRMEGASSETQYF
TRBV2	TRBJ2-2	CASSTPFTSGRGTGELFF
TRBV27	TRBJ2-7	CASSKRDSSYEQYF
TRBV28	TRBJ2-7	CASTRGLSGTYEQYF
TRBV29-1	TRBJ2-7	CSVEDGTDEQYF
TRBV2	TRBJ1-2	CASSQTGDYGYTF
TRBV6-1	TRBJ1-2	CASSEVEGINYGYTF
TRBV11-3	TRBJ1-2	CASSLYHLVATARYGYTF
TRBV10-3	TRBJ2-6	CAITDPGDPGANVLTF
TRBV5-1	TRBJ2-3	CASSLGQGITDTQYF
TRBV30	TRBJ2-7	CAWSTSSYEQYF
TRBV18	TRBJ1-3	CASSPPGRGGGNTIYF
TRBV9	TRBJ2-7	CASTVGASGTYEQYF
TRBV5-1	TRBJ2-7	CASSSGRTGNDEQYF
TRBV27	TRBJ2-4	CASSPGTSAKNIQYF
TRBV6-6	TRBJ1-4	CASSYGVRGGEKLFF
TRBV27	TRBJ2-1	CASSFGTVYNEQFF
TRBV28	TRBJ2-5	CASSLYQRGQETQYF
TRBV15	TRBJ1-1	CATSRVRGYTEAFF
TRBV25-1	TRBJ2-1	CASSLAGGRNEQFF
TRBV7-9	TRBJ1-4	CASSSPGDRREKLFF
TRBV6-1	TRBJ2-7	CASSDPRRRSSYEQYF
TRBV5-1	TRBJ1-5	CASSLGQSNQPQHF
TRBV6-5	TRBJ2-5	CASSYSLERAKAQYF
TRBV5-1	TRBJ1-1	CASSLFMNTEAFF
TRBV28	TRBJ2-4	CASSFQRLAAKNIQYF
TRBV29-1	TRBJ2-7	CSVAGQGDSYEQYF
TRBV7-7	TRBJ2-3	CASSLEWADTQYF
TRBV28	TRBJ2-5	CASSQTYHQETQYF
TRBV4-1	TRBJ1-3	CASSQDPQGADGNTIYF
TRBV30	TRBJ1-1	CAFSPLMNTEAFF
TRBV30	TRBJ2-2	CAWSVPKGTYPTGELFF
TRBV18	TRBJ1-3	CASSAGQGGPDTIYF